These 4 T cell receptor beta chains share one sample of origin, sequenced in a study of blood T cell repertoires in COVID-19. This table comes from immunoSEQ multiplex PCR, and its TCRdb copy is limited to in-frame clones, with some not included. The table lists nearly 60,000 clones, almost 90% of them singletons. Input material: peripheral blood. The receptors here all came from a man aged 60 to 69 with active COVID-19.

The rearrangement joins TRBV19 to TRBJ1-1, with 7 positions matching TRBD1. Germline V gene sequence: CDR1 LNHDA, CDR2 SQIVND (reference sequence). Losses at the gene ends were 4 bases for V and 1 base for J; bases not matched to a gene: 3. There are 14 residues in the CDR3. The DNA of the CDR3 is TGTGCCAGTAGTAGCTGGACAGGGAACACTGAAGCTTTCTTT. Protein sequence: CASSSWTGNTEAFF. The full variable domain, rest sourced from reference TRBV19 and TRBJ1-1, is DGGITQSPKYLFRKEGQNVTLSCEQNLNHDAMYWYRQDPGQGLRLIYYSQIVNDFQKGDIAEGYSVSREKKESFPLTVTSAQKNPTAFYLCASSSWTGNTEAFFGQGTRLTVV.

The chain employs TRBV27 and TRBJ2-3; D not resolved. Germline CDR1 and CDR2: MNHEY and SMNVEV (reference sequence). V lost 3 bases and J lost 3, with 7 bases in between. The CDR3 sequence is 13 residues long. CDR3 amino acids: CASSFHRTDTQYF. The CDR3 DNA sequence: TGTGCCAGCAGTTTTCACCGGACAGATACGCAGTATTTT.

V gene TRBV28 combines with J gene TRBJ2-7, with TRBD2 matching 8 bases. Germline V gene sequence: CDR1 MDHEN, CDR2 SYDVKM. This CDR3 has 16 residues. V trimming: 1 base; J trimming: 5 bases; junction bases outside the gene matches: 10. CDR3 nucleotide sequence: TGTGCCAGCAGTTTATTGGTTTTTCGGGGGGGCAACGAGCAGTACTTC. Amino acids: CASSLLVFRGGNEQYF.

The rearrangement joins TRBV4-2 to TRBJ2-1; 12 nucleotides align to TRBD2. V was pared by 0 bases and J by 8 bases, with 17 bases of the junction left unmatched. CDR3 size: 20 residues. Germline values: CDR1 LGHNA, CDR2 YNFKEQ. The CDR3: CASSQESIGLAGGGSHEQFF. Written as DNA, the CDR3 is TGTGCCAGCAGCCAAGAGTCCATCGGGCTAGCGGGAGGGGGATCTCATGAGCAGTTCTTC.